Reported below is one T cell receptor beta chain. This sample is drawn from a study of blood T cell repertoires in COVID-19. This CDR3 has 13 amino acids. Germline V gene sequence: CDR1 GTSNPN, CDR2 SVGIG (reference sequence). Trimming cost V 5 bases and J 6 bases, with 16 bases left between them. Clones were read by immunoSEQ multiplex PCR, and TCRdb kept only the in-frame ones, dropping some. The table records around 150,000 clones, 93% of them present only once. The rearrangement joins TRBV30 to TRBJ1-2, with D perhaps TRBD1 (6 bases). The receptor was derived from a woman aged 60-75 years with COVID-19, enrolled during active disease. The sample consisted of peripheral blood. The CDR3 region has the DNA TGTGCCTGGGTGACAGGAGAAGGAGATGGCTACACCTTC. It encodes CAWVTGEGDGYTF.